Presented here are 25 T cell receptor beta chains from one specimen sequenced in a study of blood T cells in healthy people across ages. Primers used in a second PCR of about 6 to 12 cycles were a sample-barcoded 5' primer and a J-beta primer mix. TCRdb independently ran MiXCR on the 5' RACE reads; one entry per CDR3 protein. This sample has 2 million or so distinct CDR3 sequences; roughly 50% occur once, and the top ten carry roughly 2.1%. The sequenced sample was blood. Every receptor here comes from a woman aged 40-49 years in good health.

This clonotype was found a few times. The rearrangement uses TRBV29-1 and TRBJ1-1; a possible D gene is TRBD1 (5 bases). CDR3 length: 13 amino acids. The germline V gene has CDR1 SQVTM and CDR2 ANQGSEA. Trimming cost V 8 bases and J 1 base, with 14 bases left between them. The CDR3 loop is CSSRGTANTEAFF. DNA of the CDR3: TGCAGCAGCCGCGGGACGGCGAACACTGAAGCTTTCTTT.

This chain uses TRBV5-1 with TRBJ2-5; no reliable D call. The J call may not be correct, given that the DNA end is closer to TRBJ2-7. The CDR3 length is 12 residues. Germline V gene data show CDR1 as SGHRS and CDR2 as YFSETQ. CDR3 in amino acids: CASSLDFAEQYF. For the CDR3, the DNA is TGCGCCAGCAGCTTGGACTTCGCCGAGCAGTACTTC.

The chain couples TRBV12-3 or TRBV12-4 to TRBJ2-3; TRBD2 matches 7 bases. The trim removed 5 bases at V and 3 bases at J, leaving 11 bases unmatched. This CDR3 is built from 16 residues. The CDR3 is CASSPASGVRTDTQYF. In DNA, the CDR3 is TGTGCCAGCAGTCCAGCCAGCGGGGTGAGAACAGATACGCAGTATTTT.

This chain links TRBV20-1 with TRBJ2-1, with 13 bases aligning to TRBD2. CDR3 length: 15 amino acids. V shed 5 bases, J shed 9 bases, and the junction held 10 bases outside the gene matches. Germline CDR1 DFQATT, CDR2 SNEGSKA (reference sequence). CDR3 protein: CSAFKLAGGHSEQFF. CDR3 coding DNA: TGCAGTGCTTTCAAACTAGCGGGGGGGCATAGTGAGCAGTTCTTC.

The V gene is TRBV2, the J gene TRBJ1-1, with unresolved D. The CDR3 extends over 16 amino acids. V was shortened by 4 bases and J by 0 bases, with 15 bases between the two germline ends. CDR1 and CDR2 from the germline V gene are SNHLY and FYNNEI. The CDR3 region is CASSVPTGQMNTEAFF. The CDR3 region has the DNA TGTGCCAGCAGTGTCCCCACCGGGCAGATGAACACTGAAGCTTTCTTT.

V is TRBV6-2 or TRBV6-3 and J is TRBJ2-3, with D maybe TRBD1 (6 bases). V was trimmed by 11 bases and J by 2 bases, leaving 14 bases between them. CDR1 MNHEY and CDR2 SVGEGT come from the germline V gene. The CDR3 covers 13 residues. The CDR3 loop is CASQGGLTDTQYF. The CDR3 DNA follows: TGTGCCTCCCAAGGGGGTCTCACAGATACGCAGTATTTT.

Only a few counts were recorded for this clonotype. V usage is TRBV4-2 and J usage is TRBJ2-5; 10 bases map to TRBD1. The ends lost 0 bases at V and 5 bases at J; junction bases unmatched: 12. Germline CDR1 and CDR2: LGHNA and YNFKEQ. The CDR3 extends over 18 amino acids. CDR3 amino acids: CASSQEVTGTGEGETQYF. The CDR3 DNA sequence: TGTGCCAGCAGCCAAGAAGTTACCGGGACAGGGGAAGGGGAGACCCAGTACTTC.

This chain joins TRBV20-1 and TRBJ1-5, with 9 positions matching TRBD1. After removal of 6 bases from V and 0 bases from J, the junction contained 9 bases not matched to a gene. There are 16 residues in the CDR3. Germline values: CDR1 DFQATT, CDR2 SNEGSKA (reference sequence). CDR3 region: CSAEPGTGISNQPQHF. CDR3 nucleotide sequence: TGCAGTGCAGAACCCGGGACAGGGATTAGCAATCAGCCCCAGCATTTT.

This clonotype was seen only a few times. The J gene is TRBJ2-4, the V gene TRBV6-5; 10 bases are shared with TRBD1. This CDR3 spans 22 amino acids. The trim removed 1 base at V and 1 base at J, leaving 19 bases unmatched. Germline loops: CDR1 MNHEY, CDR2 SVGAGI. The CDR3 loop is CASSYFSDRGRGVSTAKNIQYF. CDR3 coding DNA: TGTGCCAGCAGTTACTTTAGTGACAGGGGGCGCGGGGTTTCCACCGCCAAAAACATTCAGTACTTC.

This clonotype was counted between two and nine times. The chain recombines TRBV27 with TRBJ2-5; 10 bases line up with TRBD1. From germline, CDR1 is MNHEY and CDR2 SMNVEV (reference sequence). The CDR3 spans 17 residues. V shed 0 bases and J 1 base; nucleotides not matched to a gene: 5. The CDR3 bases are TGTGCCAGCAGTTTATCGCGGGGGGACAGGGGCCAAGAGACCCAGTACTTC. Translated: CASSLSRGDRGQETQYF.

This clonotype was seen only a few times. The chain joins TRBV7-9 to TRBJ1-2; D not resolved. Germline V gene data show CDR1 as SEHNR and CDR2 as FQNEAQ (reference sequence). The V and J ends lost 1 base and 6 bases respectively, with 18 bases between them. The CDR3 spans 16 residues. The CDR3 DNA reads as TGTGCCAGCAGCTTAGGGGCTACAAGGAGAGAAGATGGCTACACCTTC. This codes for CASSLGATRREDGYTF.

This chain uses TRBV6-5 with TRBJ2-7, with a possible D match to TRBD1 (6 bases). V gave up 7 bases and J gave up 3 bases, with 13 bases separating them. CDR1 is MNHEY, CDR2 SVGAGI, per germline. The CDR3 is 13 residues long. CDR3 nucleotide sequence: TGTGCCAGCATGGGACATAGGAACTACGAGCAGTACTTC. Encoded protein: CASMGHRNYEQYF.

The V call is TRBV7-2, the J call TRBJ1-1, with D unclear. Germline V CDR1 and CDR2: SGHTA, FQGNSA. The CDR3 covers 14 residues. Deletions cut 4 bases from V and 0 bases from J, with 9 bases between. Here the CDR3 DNA reads TGTGCCAGCAGCTCGAAGACCCTGAACACTGAAGCTTTCTTT. Protein product: CASSSKTLNTEAFF.

The chain links TRBV7-6 to TRBJ2-7, with D tentatively TRBD1 (6 bases). Per germline, CDR1 SGHVS and CDR2 FNYEAQ. The CDR3 extends over 15 amino acids. Trimming cost V 5 bases and J 6 bases, with 20 bases left between them. The CDR3: CASSPTNGEGGEQYF. The CDR3 DNA follows: TGTGCCAGCAGCCCGACTAATGGGGAAGGGGGCGAGCAGTACTTC. The entire variable domain, with the rest obtained from reference TRBV7-6 and TRBJ2-7, is as follows: GAGVSQSPRYKVTKRGQDVALRCDPISGHVSLYWYRQALGQGPEFLTYFNYEAQQDKSGLPNDRFSAERPEGSISTLTIQRTEQRDSAMYRCASSPTNGEGGEQYFGPGTRLTVT.

This clonotype was observed a handful of times. The chain is built from TRBV7-6 and TRBJ2-3; possibly TRBD1 or TRBD2 for D (5 bases each). The CDR3 is 14 amino acids. CDR1 is SGHVS and CDR2 is FNYEAQ in the germline V gene. V was trimmed by 3 bases and J by 6 bases, leaving 13 bases between them. The CDR3 sequence is CASSFEGISDTQYF. In nucleotides, the CDR3 is TGTGCCAGCAGCTTCGAGGGGATTTCGGATACGCAGTATTTT.

This clonotype has a handful of counts. The gene calls are TRBV28 and TRBJ2-1; D remains ambiguous. The germline V gene has CDR1 MDHEN and CDR2 SYDVKM. This CDR3 contains 12 residues. V was clipped by 7 bases and J by 12 bases, with 16 bases between them. The CDR3 DNA reads TGTGCCAGCATGGCCCACCACAGTGGGCAGTTCTTC. Translated: CASMAHHSGQFF.

V is TRBV20-1 and J is TRBJ2-1; possibly TRBD2 for D (6 bases). V gave up 3 bases and J gave up 6 bases, with 9 bases separating them. Germline CDR1 and CDR2: DFQATT and SNEGSKA (reference sequence). The CDR3 is 12 residues long. Here the CDR3 reads CSASPTSNEQFF. The CDR3 region has the DNA TGCAGTGCTAGTCCGACTAGCAATGAGCAGTTCTTC.

The chain employs TRBV7-2 and TRBJ2-2; TRBD2 matches at 7 bases. CDR3 length equals 17 residues. Per the germline V gene, CDR1 is SGHTA and CDR2 is FQGNSA. The ends lost 2 bases at V and 1 base at J; junction bases unmatched: 7. The CDR3 reads CASSLLTGGWNTGELFF. Written as DNA, the CDR3 is TGTGCCAGCAGCTTACTAACGGGGGGATGGAACACCGGGGAGCTGTTTTTT.

The chain employs TRBV20-1 and TRBJ2-3; 12 bases line up with TRBD2. The CDR3 length is 14 residues. With V trimmed by 6 bases and J by 2 bases, 3 bases remained unmatched. Germline V gene lookup returns CDR1 DFQATT and CDR2 SNEGSKA (reference sequence). In DNA form, the CDR3 reads TGCAGTGCGAGGACTAGCGGGGCCACAGATACGCAGTATTTT. Its protein product is CSARTSGATDTQYF.

The chain uses TRBV9 and TRBJ1-5; 7 positions agree with TRBD1. CDR3 length: 15 amino acids. J lost 3 bases, V lost 3 bases, and 6 bases had no gene match. Germline assignment: CDR1 SGDLS and CDR2 YYNGEE. The CDR3 DNA reads TGTGCCAGCAGCGCTCCCGGACAGGCCAATCAGCCCCAGCATTTT. This encodes CASSAPGQANQPQHF.

This chain uses TRBV20-1 with TRBJ2-4; 15 positions match TRBD2. Germline V gives CDR1 DFQATT, CDR2 SNEGSKA (reference sequence). Trimming at V came to 6 bases and at J to 3 bases, leaving 6 bases not matched to a gene. This CDR3 comprises 16 residues. CDR3 region: CSAGPGLAGGKNIQYF. CDR3 bases: TGCAGTGCGGGACCGGGACTAGCGGGGGGCAAAAACATTCAGTACTTC.

The chain couples TRBV7-2 to TRBJ1-2, with 12 bases matching TRBD1. The CDR3 consists of 17 residues. V lost 5 bases, J lost 4 bases, and 11 bases stayed unmatched. Germline lookup yields CDR1 SGHTA and CDR2 FQGNSA. CDR3 sequence: CASSLLGQGAQSYGYTF. The CDR3 bases are TGTGCCAGCAGCCTCTTGGGACAGGGGGCGCAGTCCTATGGCTACACCTTC.

In regard to this clonotype: One junction end disagrees with the germline gene, perhaps due to a read error. V and J are TRBV9 and TRBJ2-3; the D is unclear. The germline CDR1 and CDR2 sequences are SGDLS and YYNGEE. This CDR3 is 15 amino acids long. As DNA, the CDR3 is TGTGCCGGCAGCGTAGAAGGGTTCCGGGCAGATACGCAGTATTTT. This translates into CAGSVEGFRADTQYF.

The chain joins TRBV29-1 to TRBJ2-5; TRBD1 matches at 8 bases. The CDR3 is made up of 16 amino acids. V was pared by 6 bases and J by 3 bases, with 15 bases of the junction left unmatched. Germline V CDR1 and CDR2: SQVTM, ANQGSEA. The CDR3 loop is CSVPHVGTGTKETQYF. The CDR3 nucleotides are TGCAGCGTCCCCCATGTGGGGACAGGTACTAAAGAGACCCAGTACTTC.

This chain links TRBV7-2 with TRBJ1-2; no firm D call. In germline, CDR1 is SGHTA, CDR2 FQGNSA. V dropped 0 bases and J dropped 0 bases, with 20 bases sitting between them. CDR3 length equals 19 residues. The CDR3 region has the DNA TGTGCCAGCAGCTTAGCGAGCGGACGAAATACCGGGGCTAACTATGGCTACACCTTC. Protein sequence: CASSLASGRNTGANYGYTF.